A single sample is the source of the 8 T cell receptor beta chains below, sequenced in a study of blood T cells in healthy people across ages. Then a second PCR, running about 6 to 12 cycles, was carried out with a sample-barcoded 5' primer and a J-beta primer mix. TCRdb re-called the 5' RACE reads through MiXCR, storing one row per CDR3 protein. The repertoire consists of 630,000 or so distinct CDR3 sequences, with about 30% occurring once and the leading ten covering more than 15%. The sequenced material came from blood. Receptors were obtained from a woman at least 80 years old in good health.

This clonotype has a count of ten or more. The gene calls are TRBV15 and TRBJ1-1; the D gene is possibly TRBD1 (5 bases). In germline, CDR1 is LNHNV, CDR2 YYDKDF (reference sequence). Trimming cost V 5 bases and J 6 bases, with 16 bases left between them. This CDR3 contains 14 residues. The CDR3 reads CATSGDQLRAEAFF. The CDR3 DNA follows: TGTGCCACCAGCGGGGACCAACTTCGCGCTGAAGCTTTCTTT.

The chain couples TRBV6-1 to TRBJ1-4, with 10 bases that match TRBD1. J lost 8 bases, V lost 2 bases, and 5 bases had no gene match. Germline V CDR1 and CDR2: MNHNS, SASEGT. The CDR3 loop spans 15 amino acids. The DNA of the CDR3 is TGTGCCAGCAGTGAATCGGACAGGGGGTGGGAAAAACTGTTTTTT. Its protein product is CASSESDRGWEKLFF.

This clonotype was detected ten times or more. The chain couples TRBV6-1 to TRBJ1-2; a possible D gene is TRBD1 (6 bases). This CDR3 contains 13 residues. Germline values: CDR1 MNHNS, CDR2 SASEGT. The V end lost 3 bases, the J end lost 9 bases, and 14 bases lay between the germline ends. CDR3 loop: CASSDGSRGSYTF. The DNA of the CDR3 is TGTGCCAGCAGTGACGGGTCAAGGGGGAGCTACACCTTC.

The chain has TRBV6-5 and TRBJ1-2; TRBD1 agrees at 8 bases. Germline V lookup: CDR1 MNHEY, CDR2 SVGAGI. The V segment lost 5 bases and the J segment 6 bases; nucleotides outside the gene matches: 8. The CDR3 is made up of 14 amino acids. The CDR3 sequence is CASSKTGGLDGYTF. The CDR3 DNA is TGTGCCAGCAGTAAAACAGGGGGACTGGATGGCTACACCTTC.

This clonotype was detected ten times or more. CDR3 bases: TGTGCCAGCAGTTTACCAGCTCGGGAGCAGTACTTC. It codes for CASSLPAREQYF. This chain joins TRBV27 and TRBJ2-4; D might be TRBD2 (6 bases). This CDR3 spans 12 amino acids. Germline V gives CDR1 MNHEY, CDR2 SMNVEV (reference sequence). V shed 2 bases and J shed 13 bases, with 12 bases lying between them.

The rearrangement joins TRBV4-2 to TRBJ1-1; TRBD1 agrees at 8 bases. Germline CDR1 and CDR2: LGHNA and YNFKEQ. The junction had 7 bases not matched to a gene; V was cut back by 1 base and J by 3 bases. CDR3 length: 16 amino acids. DNA of the CDR3: TGTGCCAGCAGCCAAGTAGCAGGGGGCAAGGACACTGAAGCTTTCTTT. Its protein is CASSQVAGGKDTEAFF.

This clonotype was recorded at least ten times. This sequence joins TRBV7-2 and TRBJ2-3; perhaps TRBD2 as D (5 bases). V lost 5 bases and J 4 bases, leaving 13 bases between the germline ends. Per germline, CDR1 SGHTA and CDR2 FQGNSA. This CDR3 region has 14 residues. CDR3 in DNA: TGTGCCAGCAGCCCCCGCAACGGGGCAGATACGCAGTATTTT. Protein product: CASSPRNGADTQYF.

This clonotype was recorded at least ten times. This chain joins TRBV4-2 and TRBJ1-4; no reliable D call. V was trimmed by 0 bases and J by 0 bases, leaving 8 bases between them. The CDR3 is 16 amino acids. Looked up from germline, CDR1 is LGHNA and CDR2 is YNFKEQ. In DNA, the CDR3 is TGTGCCAGCAGCCAAGATTCGGAACCAACTAATGAAAAACTGTTTTTT. This sequence encodes CASSQDSEPTNEKLFF.